This paragraph reports one T cell receptor beta chain. The germline V gene has CDR1 LNHDA and CDR2 SQIVND (reference sequence). CDR3 length: 14 residues. The junction had 9 bases not matched to a gene; V was cut back by 7 bases and J by 4 bases. Assay: immunoSEQ multiplex PCR; the TCRdb copy retains only in-frame clones and omits some. The sample contains 11,000 to 15,000 clones, roughly 88% of which appear only once. The time point denotes: week 3, after first cycle of checkpoint inhibitor. Sampling occurred pretreatment (T0) and at week 3 (W3), after cycle one of checkpoint blockade. Patients had no prior systemic cancer treatment, immunosuppressants or other active cancers. The sample comes from a study of blood T cell dynamics during melanoma immunotherapy. Study details: Metastatic melanoma patients received first-line pembrolizumab or nivolumab plus ipilimumab.

V gene TRBV19 combines with J gene TRBJ2-7; 8 positions match TRBD1. This receptor was obtained from a human donor with melanoma. The source material was blood, sampled from a patient treated with checkpoint blockade. CDR3 amino acids: CASTPRDRPYEQYF. The CDR3 DNA follows: TGTGCCAGTACCCCACGGGACAGGCCATACGAGCAGTACTTC.